These 13 T cell receptor beta chains originate from one sample sequenced in a study of shared clonotypes between healthy human individuals. TCRdb's copy holds only in-frame clones and misses some; the assay was immunoSEQ multiplex PCR. The sample has about 2 million clones; roughly 96% are singletons. Sequencing used naive CD4+ T cells sorted from blood. Subset denoted: CD45RA+ positively selected. The receptors stem from a man aged 18 to 29 in good health.

This chain links TRBV28 with TRBJ2-2, with D perhaps TRBD1 (5 bases). The V gene's germline CDR1 is MDHEN and CDR2 SYDVKM. The V and J ends lost 3 bases and 2 bases respectively, with 13 bases between them. The CDR3 is 16 amino acids. The CDR3 sequence: CASSFIDRYNTGELFF. The CDR3 coding sequence is TGTGCCAGCAGTTTCATCGACAGATACAACACCGGGGAGCTGTTTTTT. The variable domain in full, completed from reference TRBV28 and TRBJ2-2, reads DVKVTQSSRYLVKRTGEKVFLECVQDMDHENMFWYRQDPGLGLRLIYFSYDVKMKEKGDIPEGYSVSREKKERFSLILESASTNQTSMYLCASSFIDRYNTGELFFGEGSRLTVL.

The V and J genes are TRBV19 and TRBJ1-5; a possible D gene is TRBD1 (5 bases). V shed 9 bases and J shed 10 bases, with 19 bases lying between them. The CDR3 is 13 residues long. CDR1 and CDR2 (germline): LNHDA, SQIVND (reference sequence). The DNA for the CDR3 is TGTGCCAGCCAGGGTCTTGATATGGTCCCCCAGCATTTT. Translation: CASQGLDMVPQHF.

The chain joins TRBV10-1 to TRBJ1-6, with a weak D call TRBD1 (5 bases). CDR1 and CDR2 (germline): WNHNN, SYGVQD (reference sequence). Trimming shortened V by 6 bases and J by 7 bases, and 10 bases separated the two germline ends. The CDR3 length is 13 residues. In DNA form, the CDR3 reads TGCGCCAGCAGCGGGGCTTCCAATTCACCCCTCCACTTT. Translated: CASSGASNSPLHF.

J is TRBJ2-5 and V is TRBV5-6; 12 bases agree with TRBD2. Trimming cost V 4 bases and J 2 bases; bases outside gene matches: 3. Germline V gives CDR1 SGHDT, CDR2 YYEEEE. The CDR3 runs 15 residues. CDR3 loop: CASSIGLAGQETQYF. DNA for the CDR3: TGTGCCAGCAGCATCGGACTAGCGGGACAAGAGACCCAGTACTTC.

The CDR3 is CASKTRLATTGELFF. CDR3 nucleotide sequence: TGTGCCAGCAAGACCAGACTAGCGACCACCGGGGAGCTGTTTTTT. The V call is TRBV2, the J call TRBJ2-2, with 8 positions matching TRBD2. V lost 7 bases to trimming and J lost 4 bases; unmatched junction nucleotides: 8. The germline CDR1 and CDR2 sequences are SNHLY and FYNNEI. The CDR3 contains 15 residues.

The chain has TRBV30 and TRBJ2-2; 14 bases map to TRBD2. The germline CDR1 and CDR2 sequences are GTSNPN and SVGIG (reference sequence). The V gene end was trimmed by 4 bases and the J gene end by 4 bases; junction bases not matched to a gene: 2. The CDR3 length is 15 residues. The CDR3 nucleotides are TGTGCCTGGAAAGGGACTAGCGGGGGCACCGGGGAGCTGTTTTTT. Its protein is CAWKGTSGGTGELFF.

This clone was observed a few times. In nucleotides, the CDR3 is TGCGCCAGCAGCTCCAGGACAGATCACGAAGAGCAGTACTTC. It encodes CASSSRTDHEEQYF. V usage is TRBV5-1 and J usage is TRBJ2-7, with a weak D call TRBD1 (6 bases). Germline CDR1 SGHRS, CDR2 YFSETQ. V was clipped by 3 bases and J by 7 bases, with 17 bases between them. The CDR3 is 14 residues long.

This CDR3 is CASSGGTNNSPLHF. As DNA, the CDR3 is TGCGCCAGCAGTGGAGGAACAAATAATTCACCCCTCCACTTT. The V call is TRBV5-1, the J call TRBJ1-6; D uncertain. The V end was cut by 5 bases, the J end by 5 bases, with 11 bases between. There are 14 residues in the CDR3. Germline V gene lookup returns CDR1 SGHRS and CDR2 YFSETQ.

The chain employs TRBV6-6 and TRBJ2-7; TRBD1 aligns across 7 bases. The CDR3 has 14 residues. J lost 3 bases, V lost 6 bases, and 8 bases had no gene match. In germline, CDR1 is MNHNY, CDR2 SVGAGI (reference sequence). The CDR3 here is CASSPTGSNYEQYF. In nucleotides, the CDR3 is TGTGCCAGCAGCCCGACAGGGTCCAACTACGAGCAGTACTTC.

This chain connects TRBV5-1 to TRBJ1-5; TRBD1 agrees at 10 bases. Germline V gene sequence: CDR1 SGHRS, CDR2 YFSETQ. The CDR3 is 17 residues long. J gave up 1 base and V 3 bases, and 7 bases lay outside the gene matches. This CDR3 reads CASSSGGTGESNQPQHF. CDR3 DNA sequence: TGCGCCAGCAGCTCCGGAGGGACAGGGGAAAGCAATCAGCCCCAGCATTTT.

To note about this clone: Within the sample, other DNA sequences also encode this same CDR3. V is TRBV6-6 and J is TRBJ2-5; 7 bases are a match to TRBD2. CDR3 size: 13 residues. Looked up from germline, CDR1 is MNHNY and CDR2 is SVGAGI (reference sequence). V lost 2 bases, J lost 4 bases, and 1 base stayed unmatched. CDR3 nucleotides: TGTGCCAGCAGTTACGGGGGGGGAGAGACCCAGTACTTC. It translates to CASSYGGGETQYF.

V and J are TRBV9 and TRBJ1-3; D unclear. Between the trimmed V and J ends, which lost 0 bases and 0 bases, there was a span of 4 bases. The CDR3 consists of 14 residues. CDR1 and CDR2 (germline): SGDLS, YYNGEE. CDR3 region: CASSVEFSGNTIYF. DNA of the CDR3: TGTGCCAGCAGCGTAGAATTCTCTGGAAACACCATATATTTT.

Notes on this clone: This specimen includes other DNA sequences encoding the same CDR3. The V and J genes are TRBV9 and TRBJ2-6; perhaps TRBD1 as D (5 bases). From germline, CDR1 is SGDLS and CDR2 YYNGEE. V gave up 2 bases and J gave up 2 bases, with 5 bases separating them. This CDR3 is 14 amino acids long. The CDR3 protein is CASSVGPGANVLTF. The CDR3 nucleotides are TGTGCCAGCAGCGTGGGGCCTGGGGCCAACGTCCTGACTTTC.